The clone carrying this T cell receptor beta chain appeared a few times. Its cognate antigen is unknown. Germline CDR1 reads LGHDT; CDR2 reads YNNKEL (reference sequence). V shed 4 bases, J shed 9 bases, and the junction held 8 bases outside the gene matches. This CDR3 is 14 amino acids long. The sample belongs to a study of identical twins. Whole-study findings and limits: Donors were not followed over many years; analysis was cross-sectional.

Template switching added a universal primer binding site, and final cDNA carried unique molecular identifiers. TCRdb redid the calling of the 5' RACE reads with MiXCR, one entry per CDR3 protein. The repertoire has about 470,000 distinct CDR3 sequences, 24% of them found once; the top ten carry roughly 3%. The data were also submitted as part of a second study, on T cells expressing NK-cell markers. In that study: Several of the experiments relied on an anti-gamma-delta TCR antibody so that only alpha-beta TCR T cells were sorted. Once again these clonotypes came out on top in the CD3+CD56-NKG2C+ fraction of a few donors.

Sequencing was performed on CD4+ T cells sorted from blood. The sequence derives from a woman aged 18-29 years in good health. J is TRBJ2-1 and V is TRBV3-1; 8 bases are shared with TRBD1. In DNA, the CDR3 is TGTGCCAGCAGCCCCACAGGGGGAGCGGGTGAGCAGTTCTTC. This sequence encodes CASSPTGGAGEQFF.